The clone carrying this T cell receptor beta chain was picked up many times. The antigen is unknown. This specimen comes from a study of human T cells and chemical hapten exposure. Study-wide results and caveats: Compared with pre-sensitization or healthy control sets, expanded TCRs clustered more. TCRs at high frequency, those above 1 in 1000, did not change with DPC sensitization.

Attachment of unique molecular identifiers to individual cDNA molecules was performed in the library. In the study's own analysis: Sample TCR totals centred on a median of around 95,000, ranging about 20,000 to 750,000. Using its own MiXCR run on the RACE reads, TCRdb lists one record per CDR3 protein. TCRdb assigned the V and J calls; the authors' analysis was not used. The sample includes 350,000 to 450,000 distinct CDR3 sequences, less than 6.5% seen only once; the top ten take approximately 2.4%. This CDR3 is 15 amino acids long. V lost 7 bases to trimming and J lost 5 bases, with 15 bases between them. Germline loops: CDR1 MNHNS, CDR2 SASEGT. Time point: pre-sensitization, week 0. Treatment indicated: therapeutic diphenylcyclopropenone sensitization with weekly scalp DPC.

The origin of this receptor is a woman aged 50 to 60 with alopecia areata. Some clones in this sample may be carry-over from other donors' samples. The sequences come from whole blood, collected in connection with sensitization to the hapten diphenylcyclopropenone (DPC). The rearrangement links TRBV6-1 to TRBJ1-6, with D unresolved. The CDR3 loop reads CASTFYRADNSPLHF. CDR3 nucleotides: TGTGCCAGCACATTCTACCGGGCCGATAATTCACCCCTCCACTTT.